The 3 T cell receptor beta chains below come from one sample, sequenced in a study of T cell repertoires in cytomegalovirus infection. TCRdb passed the reads through MiXCR, listing each CDR3 protein once. The sample carries about 310,000 distinct CDR3 sequences, 25% recorded once. These receptors have no known antigen. Sample: cultured PBMCs, taken from culture after CMV antigen stimulation. These TCRs come from a human donor in good health (CMV status not recorded). Some clones in this sample may be carry-over from other donors' samples.

This clonotype has more than one count but fewer than ten. The rearrangement links TRBV7-8 to TRBJ2-2, with TRBD2 matching 11 bases. The germline gives CDR1 SGHVS, CDR2 FQNEAQ. The CDR3 is made up of 18 amino acids. The J segment lost 1 base and the V segment lost 5 bases, leaving 9 bases of the junction unmatched. CDR3 sequence (DNA): TGTGCCAGCAGCGGCAAACTAGCGGGAGCCCTGAACACCGGGGAGCTGTTTTTT. It is translated as CASSGKLAGALNTGELFF. Looking up the rest from reference TRBV7-8 and TRBJ2-2 gives the full variable domain: GAGVSQSPRYKVAKRGQDVALRCDPISGHVSLFWYQQALGQGPEFLTYFQNEAQLDKSGLPSDRFFAERPEGSVSTLKIQRTQQEDSAVYLCASSGKLAGALNTGELFFGEGSRLTVL.

This clonotype was observed a handful of times. The chain links TRBV7-9 to TRBJ2-7, with TRBD1 identical over 9 bases. Germline CDR1 and CDR2: SEHNR and FQNEAQ (reference sequence). The junction had 7 bases not matched to a gene; V was cut back by 5 bases and J by 5 bases. The CDR3 consists of 14 residues. DNA for the CDR3: TGTGCCAGCAGCCCGAAGGACAGGGGTGACGAGCAGTACTTC. Amino acids: CASSPKDRGDEQYF.

This clonotype was recorded a few times. This chain joins TRBV6-2 or TRBV6-3 and TRBJ2-2; D unresolved. Germline V gene sequence: CDR1 MNHEY, CDR2 SVGEGT. The CDR3 loop spans 12 amino acids. V was pared by 6 bases and J by 6 bases, with 8 bases between. This CDR3 reads CASSPRPGELFF. The CDR3 DNA reads TGTGCCAGCAGCCCGAGGCCCGGGGAGCTGTTTTTT.